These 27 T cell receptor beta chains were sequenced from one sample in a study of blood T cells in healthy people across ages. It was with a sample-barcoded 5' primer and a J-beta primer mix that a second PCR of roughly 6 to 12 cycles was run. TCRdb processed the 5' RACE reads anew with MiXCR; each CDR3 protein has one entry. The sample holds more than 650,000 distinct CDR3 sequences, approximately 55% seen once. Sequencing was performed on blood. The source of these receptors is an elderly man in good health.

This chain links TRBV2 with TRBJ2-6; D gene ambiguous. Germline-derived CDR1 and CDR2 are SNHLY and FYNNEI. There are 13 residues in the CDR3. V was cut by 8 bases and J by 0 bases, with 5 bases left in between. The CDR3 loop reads CASHSSGANVLTF. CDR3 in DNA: TGTGCCAGCCACAGCTCTGGGGCCAACGTCCTGACTTTC. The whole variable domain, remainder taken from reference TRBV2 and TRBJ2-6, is EPEVTQTPSHQVTQMGQEVILRCVPISNHLYFYWYRQILGQKVEFLVSFYNNEISEKSEIFDDQFSVERPDGSNFTLKIRSTKLEDSAMYFCASHSSGANVLTFGAGSRLTVL.

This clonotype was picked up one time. The CDR3 protein is CASSLALGRGSVDGYTF. DNA for the CDR3: TGTGCCAGCAGCTTAGCGCTAGGCAGGGGGAGCGTGGATGGCTACACCTTC. The rearrangement uses TRBV7-9 and TRBJ1-2; TRBD1 matches 7 bases. Germline-derived CDR1 and CDR2 are SEHNR and FQNEAQ (reference sequence). Trimming took 0 bases from V and 6 from J; bases not matched to a gene: 13. The CDR3 totals 17 residues.

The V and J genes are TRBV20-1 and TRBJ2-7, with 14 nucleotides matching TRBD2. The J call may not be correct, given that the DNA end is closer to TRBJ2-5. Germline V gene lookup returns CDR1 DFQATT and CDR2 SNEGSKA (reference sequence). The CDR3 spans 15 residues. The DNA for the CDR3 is TGCAGTGCTACCCCGGGACTAGCGGGAGAAGAGACCCAGTACTTC. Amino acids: CSATPGLAGEETQYF.

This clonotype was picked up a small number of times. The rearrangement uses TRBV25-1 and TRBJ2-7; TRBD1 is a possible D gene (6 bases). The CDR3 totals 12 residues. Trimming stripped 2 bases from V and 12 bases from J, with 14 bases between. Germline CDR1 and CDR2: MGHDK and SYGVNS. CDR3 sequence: CASSEPRQELYF. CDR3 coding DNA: TGTGCCAGCAGTGAACCCAGACAGGAGTTGTACTTC.

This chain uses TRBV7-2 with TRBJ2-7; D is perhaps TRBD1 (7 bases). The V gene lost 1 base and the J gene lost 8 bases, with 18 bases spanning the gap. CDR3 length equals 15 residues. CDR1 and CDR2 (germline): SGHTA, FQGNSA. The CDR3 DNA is TGTGCCAGCAGCTTAGGAGGCGGGACGACAGGGAAGCAGTACTTC. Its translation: CASSLGGGTTGKQYF.

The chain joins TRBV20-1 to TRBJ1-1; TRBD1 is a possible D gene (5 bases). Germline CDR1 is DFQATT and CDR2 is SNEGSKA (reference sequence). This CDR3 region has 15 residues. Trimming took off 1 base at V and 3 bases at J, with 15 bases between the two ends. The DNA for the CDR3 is TGCAGTGCTAGAGCGGACATACTGGGGGACACTGAAGCTTTCTTT. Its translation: CSARADILGDTEAFF.

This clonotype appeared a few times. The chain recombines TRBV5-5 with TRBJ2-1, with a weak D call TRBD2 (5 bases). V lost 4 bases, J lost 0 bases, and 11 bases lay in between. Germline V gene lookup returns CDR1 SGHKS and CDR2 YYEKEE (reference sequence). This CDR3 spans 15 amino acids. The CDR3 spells CASSTSGFSYNEQFF. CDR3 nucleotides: TGTGCCAGCAGCACGAGCGGATTCTCCTACAATGAGCAGTTCTTC. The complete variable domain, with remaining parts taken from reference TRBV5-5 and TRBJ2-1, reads DAGVTQSPTHLIKTRGQQVTLRCSPISGHKSVSWYQQVLGQGPQFIFQYYEKEERGRGNFPDRFSARQFPNYSSELNVNALLLGDSALYLCASSTSGFSYNEQFFGPGTRLTVL.

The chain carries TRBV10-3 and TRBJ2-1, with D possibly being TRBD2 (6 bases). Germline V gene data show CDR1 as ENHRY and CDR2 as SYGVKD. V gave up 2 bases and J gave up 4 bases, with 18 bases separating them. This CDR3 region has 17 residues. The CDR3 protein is CAISEPGLSGPYNEQFF. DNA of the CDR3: TGTGCCATCAGTGAGCCAGGACTAAGCGGACCTTACAATGAGCAGTTCTTC.

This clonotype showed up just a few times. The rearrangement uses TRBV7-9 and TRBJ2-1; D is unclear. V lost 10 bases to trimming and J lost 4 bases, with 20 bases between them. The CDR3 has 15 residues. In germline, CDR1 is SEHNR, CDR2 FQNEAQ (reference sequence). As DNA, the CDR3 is TGTGCCATCCTCATGCCCAATCACATATACAATGAGCAGTTCTTC. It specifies CAILMPNHIYNEQFF.

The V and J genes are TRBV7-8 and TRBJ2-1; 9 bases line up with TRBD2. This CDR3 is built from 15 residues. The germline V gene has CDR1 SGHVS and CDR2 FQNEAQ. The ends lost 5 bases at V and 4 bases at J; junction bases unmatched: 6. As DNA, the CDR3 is TGTGCCAGCAGCCCTCTAGCGGGGCCTTACAATGAGCAGTTCTTC. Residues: CASSPLAGPYNEQFF.

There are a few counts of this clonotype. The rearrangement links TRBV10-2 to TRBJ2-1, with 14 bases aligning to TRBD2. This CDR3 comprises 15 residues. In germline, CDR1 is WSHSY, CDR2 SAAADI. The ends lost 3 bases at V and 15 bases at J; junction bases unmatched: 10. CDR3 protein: CASSDPGLAGVGAFF. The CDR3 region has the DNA TGCGCCAGCAGTGATCCGGGACTAGCGGGAGTTGGCGCGTTCTTC.

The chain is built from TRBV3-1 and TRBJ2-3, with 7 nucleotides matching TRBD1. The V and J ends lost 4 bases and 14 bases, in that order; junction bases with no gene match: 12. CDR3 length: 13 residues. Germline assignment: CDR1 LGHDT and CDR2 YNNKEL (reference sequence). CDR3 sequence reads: CASSRNEGTDAYF. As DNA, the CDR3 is TGTGCCAGCAGCCGAAACGAAGGGACAGACGCGTATTTT.

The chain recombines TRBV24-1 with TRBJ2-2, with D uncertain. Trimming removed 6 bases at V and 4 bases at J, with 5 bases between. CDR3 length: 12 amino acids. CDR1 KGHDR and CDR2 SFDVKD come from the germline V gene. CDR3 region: CATSRTTGELFF. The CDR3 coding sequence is TGTGCCACCAGTCGGACCACCGGGGAGCTGTTTTTT.

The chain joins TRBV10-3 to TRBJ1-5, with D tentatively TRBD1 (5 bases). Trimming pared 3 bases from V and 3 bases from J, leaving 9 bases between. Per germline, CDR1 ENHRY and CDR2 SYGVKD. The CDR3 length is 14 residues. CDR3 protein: CAISEGRANQPQHF. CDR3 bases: TGTGCCATCAGTGAAGGCAGGGCCAATCAGCCCCAGCATTTT.

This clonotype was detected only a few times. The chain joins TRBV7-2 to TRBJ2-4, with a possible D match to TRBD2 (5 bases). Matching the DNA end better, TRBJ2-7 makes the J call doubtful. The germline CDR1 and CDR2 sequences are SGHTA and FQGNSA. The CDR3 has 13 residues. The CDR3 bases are TGTGCCAGCAGCTCCTGGACTGAGTACGAGCAGTACTTC. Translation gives CASSSWTEYEQYF.

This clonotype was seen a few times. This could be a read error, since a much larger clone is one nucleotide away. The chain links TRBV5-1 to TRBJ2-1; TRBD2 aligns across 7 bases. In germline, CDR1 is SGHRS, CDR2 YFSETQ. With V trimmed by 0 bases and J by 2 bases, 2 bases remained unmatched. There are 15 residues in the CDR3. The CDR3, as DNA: TGCGCCAGCAGCTTGGGCGGGAGCGCCTACAATGAGCAGTTCTTC. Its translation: CASSLGGSAYNEQFF.

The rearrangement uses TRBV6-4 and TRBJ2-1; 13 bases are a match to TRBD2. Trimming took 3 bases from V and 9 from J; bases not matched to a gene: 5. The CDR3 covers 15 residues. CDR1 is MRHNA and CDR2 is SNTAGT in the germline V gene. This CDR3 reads CASSEGTSGKGEQFF. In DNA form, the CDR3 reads TGTGCCAGCAGTGAGGGGACTAGCGGGAAAGGTGAGCAGTTCTTC.

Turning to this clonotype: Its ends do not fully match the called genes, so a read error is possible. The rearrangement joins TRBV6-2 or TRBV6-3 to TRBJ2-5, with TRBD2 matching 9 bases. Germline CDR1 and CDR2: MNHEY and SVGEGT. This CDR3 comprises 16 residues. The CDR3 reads CASSFAGSGGQEIQYF. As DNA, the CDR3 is TGTGCCAGCAGCTTCGCAGGTAGCGGGGGACAAGAGATCCAGTACTTC.

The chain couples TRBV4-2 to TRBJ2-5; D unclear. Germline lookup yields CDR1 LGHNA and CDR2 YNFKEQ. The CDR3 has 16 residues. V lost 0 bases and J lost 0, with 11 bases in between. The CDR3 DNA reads TGTGCCAGCAGCCAAGAAGGCCGGGTGTACCAAGAGACCCAGTACTTC. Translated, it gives CASSQEGRVYQETQYF.

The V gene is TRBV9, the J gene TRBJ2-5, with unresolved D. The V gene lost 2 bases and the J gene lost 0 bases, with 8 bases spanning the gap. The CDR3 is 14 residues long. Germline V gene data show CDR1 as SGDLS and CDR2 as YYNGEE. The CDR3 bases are TGTGCCAGCAGCGTGGCGGCGTACCAAGAGACCCAGTACTTC. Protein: CASSVAAYQETQYF.

CDR3 region: CASSVRLATNTGELFF. Here the CDR3 DNA reads TGTGCCAGCAGCGTACGACTAGCGACGAACACCGGGGAGCTGTTTTTT. J is TRBJ2-2 and V is TRBV9; 8 bases are a match to TRBD2. The V and J ends lost 1 base and 0 bases, in that order; junction bases with no gene match: 2. The V gene's germline CDR1 is SGDLS and CDR2 YYNGEE. This CDR3 region has 16 residues.

CDR3 sequence (DNA): TGCGCCAGCCAAATAACAGGGGGCTCCTACGAGCAGTACTTC. This encodes CASQITGGSYEQYF. The chain links TRBV10-2 to TRBJ2-7, with 8 nucleotides matching TRBD1. V shed 8 bases and J 0 bases; nucleotides not matched to a gene: 6. CDR1 and CDR2 (germline): WSHSY, SAAADI. CDR3 length: 14 amino acids.

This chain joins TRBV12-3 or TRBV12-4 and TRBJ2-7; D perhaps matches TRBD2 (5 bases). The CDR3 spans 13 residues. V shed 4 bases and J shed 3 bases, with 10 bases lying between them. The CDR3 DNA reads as TGTGCCAGCAGTTGGGCGGACTTCTACGAGCAGTACTTC. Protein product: CASSWADFYEQYF.

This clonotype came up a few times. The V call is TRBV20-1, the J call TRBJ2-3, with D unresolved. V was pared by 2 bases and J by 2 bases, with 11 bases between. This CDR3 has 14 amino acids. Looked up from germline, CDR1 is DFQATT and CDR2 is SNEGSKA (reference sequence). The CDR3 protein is CSARTESLTDTQYF. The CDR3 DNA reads TGCAGTGCTAGAACGGAATCGCTCACAGATACGCAGTATTTT.

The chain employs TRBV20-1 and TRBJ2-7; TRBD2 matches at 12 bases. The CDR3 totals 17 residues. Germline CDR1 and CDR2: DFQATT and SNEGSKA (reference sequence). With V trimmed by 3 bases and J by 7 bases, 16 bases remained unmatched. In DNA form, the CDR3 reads TGCAGTGCTAGTCCACCTAGCGGGAGGGATTCCTACAATGAGCAGTACTTC. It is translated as CSASPPSGRDSYNEQYF.

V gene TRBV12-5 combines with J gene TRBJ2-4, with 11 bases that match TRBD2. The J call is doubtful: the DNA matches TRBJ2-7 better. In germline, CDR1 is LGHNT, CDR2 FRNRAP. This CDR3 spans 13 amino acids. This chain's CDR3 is CASGSLAGGEQYF. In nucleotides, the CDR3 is TGTGCTAGTGGTTCCCTAGCGGGAGGCGAGCAGTACTTC.

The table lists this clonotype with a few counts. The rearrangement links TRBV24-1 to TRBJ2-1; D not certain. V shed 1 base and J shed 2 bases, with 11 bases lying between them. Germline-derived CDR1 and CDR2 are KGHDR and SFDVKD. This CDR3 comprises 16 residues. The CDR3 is CATSDLPGGPYNEQFF. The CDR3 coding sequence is TGTGCCACCAGTGATTTACCAGGCGGTCCCTACAATGAGCAGTTCTTC.